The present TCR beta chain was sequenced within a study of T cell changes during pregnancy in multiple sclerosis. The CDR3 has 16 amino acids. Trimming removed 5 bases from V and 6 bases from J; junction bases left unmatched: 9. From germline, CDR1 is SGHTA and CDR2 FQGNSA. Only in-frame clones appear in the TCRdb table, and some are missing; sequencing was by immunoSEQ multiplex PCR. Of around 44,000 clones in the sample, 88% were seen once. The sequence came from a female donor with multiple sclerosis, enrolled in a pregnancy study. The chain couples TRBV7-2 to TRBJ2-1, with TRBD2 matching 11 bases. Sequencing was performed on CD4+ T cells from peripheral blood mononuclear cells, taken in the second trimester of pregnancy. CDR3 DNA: TGTGCCAGCAGCGCCACTAGCGGGAGTGGCGGCAATGAGCAGTTCTTC. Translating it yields CASSATSGSGGNEQFF. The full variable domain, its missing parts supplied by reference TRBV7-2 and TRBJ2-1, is GAGVSQSPSNKVTEKGKDVELRCDPISGHTALYWYRQSLGQGLEFLIYFQGNSAPDKSGLPSDRFSAERTGGSVSTLTIQRTQQEDSAVYLCASSATSGSGGNEQFFGPGTRLTVL.